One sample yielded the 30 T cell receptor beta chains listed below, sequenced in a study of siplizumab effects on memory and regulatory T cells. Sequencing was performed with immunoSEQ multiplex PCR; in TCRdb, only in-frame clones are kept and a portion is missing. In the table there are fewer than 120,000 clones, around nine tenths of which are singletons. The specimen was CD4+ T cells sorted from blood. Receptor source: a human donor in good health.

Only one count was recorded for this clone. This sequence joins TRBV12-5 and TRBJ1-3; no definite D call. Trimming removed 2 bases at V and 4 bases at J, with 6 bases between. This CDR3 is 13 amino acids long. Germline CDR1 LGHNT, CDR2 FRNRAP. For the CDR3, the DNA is TGTGCTAGTGGTTTGAATAGCGGAAACACCATATATTTT. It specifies CASGLNSGNTIYF.

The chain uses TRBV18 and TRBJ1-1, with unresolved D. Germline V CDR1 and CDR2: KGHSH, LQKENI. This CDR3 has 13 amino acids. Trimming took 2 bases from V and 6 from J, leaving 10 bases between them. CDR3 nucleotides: TGTGCCAGCTCACCAGAGGTTAGACCTGAAGCTTTCTTT. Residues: CASSPEVRPEAFF.

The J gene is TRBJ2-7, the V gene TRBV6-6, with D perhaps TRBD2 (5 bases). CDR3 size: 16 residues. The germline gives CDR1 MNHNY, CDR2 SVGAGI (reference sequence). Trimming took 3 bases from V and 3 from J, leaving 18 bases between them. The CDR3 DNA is TGTGCCAGCAGTTATACGGCCCCTCTGAGCGGCTACGAGCAGTACTTC. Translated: CASSYTAPLSGYEQYF.

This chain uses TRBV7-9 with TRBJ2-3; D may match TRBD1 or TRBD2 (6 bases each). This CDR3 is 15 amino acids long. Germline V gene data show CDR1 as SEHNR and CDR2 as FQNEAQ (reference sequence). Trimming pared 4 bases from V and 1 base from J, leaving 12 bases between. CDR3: CASSSKGGGTDTQYF. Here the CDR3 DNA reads TGTGCCAGCAGCTCGAAGGGGGGAGGCACAGATACGCAGTATTTT.

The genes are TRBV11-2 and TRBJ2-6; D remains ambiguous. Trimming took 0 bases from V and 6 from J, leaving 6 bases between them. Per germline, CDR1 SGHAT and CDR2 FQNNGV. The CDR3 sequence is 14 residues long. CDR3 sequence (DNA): TGTGCCAGCAGCTTAGAAGGGCAGGCCAACGTCCTGACTTTC. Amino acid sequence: CASSLEGQANVLTF. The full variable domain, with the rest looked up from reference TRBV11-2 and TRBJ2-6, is EAGVAQSPRYKIIEKRQSVAFWCNPISGHATLYWYQQILGQGPKLLIQFQNNGVVDDSQLPKDRFSAERLKGVDSTLKIQPAKLEDSAVYLCASSLEGQANVLTFGAGSRLTVL.

The CDR3, as DNA: TGTGCCAGCACCTCGAGGGAAGTGACTGGGGCCAACGTCCTGACTTTC. It is translated as CASTSREVTGANVLTF. The chain combines TRBV6-6 with TRBJ2-6; tentatively, D is TRBD2 (5 bases). Looked up from germline, CDR1 is MNHNY and CDR2 is SVGAGI (reference sequence). Trimming took 7 bases from V and 2 from J, leaving 15 bases between them. This CDR3 has 16 amino acids.

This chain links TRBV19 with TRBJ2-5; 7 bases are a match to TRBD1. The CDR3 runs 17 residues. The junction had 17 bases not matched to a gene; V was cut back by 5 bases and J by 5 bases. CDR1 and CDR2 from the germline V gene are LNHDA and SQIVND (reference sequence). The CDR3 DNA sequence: TGTGCCAGTAGTCCCCTAGGTCCCGGGACAGTTAGGGAGACCCAGTACTTC. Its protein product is CASSPLGPGTVRETQYF. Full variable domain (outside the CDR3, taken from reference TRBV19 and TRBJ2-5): DGGITQSPKYLFRKEGQNVTLSCEQNLNHDAMYWYRQDPGQGLRLIYYSQIVNDFQKGDIAEGYSVSREKKESFPLTVTSAQKNPTAFYLCASSPLGPGTVRETQYFGPGTRLLVL.

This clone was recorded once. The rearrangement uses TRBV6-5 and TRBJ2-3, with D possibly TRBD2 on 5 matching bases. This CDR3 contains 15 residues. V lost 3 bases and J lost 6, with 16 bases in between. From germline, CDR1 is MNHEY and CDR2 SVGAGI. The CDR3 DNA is TGTGCCAGCAGTTATGGCCTTGAACGGAGGGATACGCAGTATTTT. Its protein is CASSYGLERRDTQYF.

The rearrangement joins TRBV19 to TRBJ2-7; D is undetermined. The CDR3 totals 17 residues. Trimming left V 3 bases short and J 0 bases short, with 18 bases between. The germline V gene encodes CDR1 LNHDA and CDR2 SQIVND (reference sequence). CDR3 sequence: CASSIPHVVPSSYEQYF. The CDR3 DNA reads TGTGCCAGTAGTATCCCACACGTGGTCCCGAGCTCCTACGAGCAGTACTTC.

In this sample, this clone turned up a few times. The CDR3 here is CAWSVHGEGEKLFF. The CDR3 coding sequence is TGTGCCTGGAGTGTACATGGGGAGGGGGAAAAACTGTTTTTT. This chain links TRBV30 with TRBJ1-4, with D possibly being TRBD1 (5 bases). Germline lookup yields CDR1 GTSNPN and CDR2 SVGIG (reference sequence). V was pared by 0 bases and J by 8 bases, with 13 bases between. CDR3 size: 14 residues.

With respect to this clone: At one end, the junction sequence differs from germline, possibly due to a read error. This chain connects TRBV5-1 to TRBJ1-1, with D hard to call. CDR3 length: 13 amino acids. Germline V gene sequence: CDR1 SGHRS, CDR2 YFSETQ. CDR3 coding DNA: TGCGCCAGCAGCTTAGGAAGAGACACTGCCCGGGTCTTT. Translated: CASSLGRDTARVF.

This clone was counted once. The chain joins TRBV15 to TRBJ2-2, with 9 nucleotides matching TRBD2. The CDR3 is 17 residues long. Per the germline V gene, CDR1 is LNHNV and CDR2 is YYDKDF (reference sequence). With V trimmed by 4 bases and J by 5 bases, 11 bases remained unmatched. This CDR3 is CATSTTGTSHLTGELFF. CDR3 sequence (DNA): TGTGCCACCAGCACGACCGGGACTAGCCACCTAACCGGGGAGCTGTTTTTT.

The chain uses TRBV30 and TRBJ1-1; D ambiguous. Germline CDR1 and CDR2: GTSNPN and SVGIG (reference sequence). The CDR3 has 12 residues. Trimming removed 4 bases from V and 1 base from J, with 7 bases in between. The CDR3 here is CAWKRANTEAFF. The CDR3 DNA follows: TGTGCCTGGAAACGGGCGAACACTGAAGCTTTCTTT.

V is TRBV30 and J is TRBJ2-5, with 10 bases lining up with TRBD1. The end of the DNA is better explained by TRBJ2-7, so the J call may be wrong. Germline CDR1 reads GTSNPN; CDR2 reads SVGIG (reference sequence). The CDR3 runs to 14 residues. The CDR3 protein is CAWSGDRGFYEQYF. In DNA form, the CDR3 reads TGTGCCTGGAGCGGGGACAGGGGCTTCTACGAGCAGTACTTC.

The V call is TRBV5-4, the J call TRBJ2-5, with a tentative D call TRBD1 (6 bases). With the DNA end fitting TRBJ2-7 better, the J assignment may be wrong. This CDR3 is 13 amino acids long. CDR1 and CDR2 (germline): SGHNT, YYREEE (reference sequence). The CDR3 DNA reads TGTGCCAGCAGCCCTCAGGGGAACGACGAGCAGTACTTC. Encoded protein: CASSPQGNDEQYF.

The CDR3 DNA sequence: TGTGCCAGCAGTTTCCGGGGACAGCTAAACTATGGCTACACCTTC. It translates to CASSFRGQLNYGYTF. The rearrangement joins TRBV27 to TRBJ1-2, with TRBD1 matching 7 bases. Germline loops: CDR1 MNHEY, CDR2 SMNVEV (reference sequence). The CDR3 runs to 15 residues. V trimming: 3 bases; J trimming: 2 bases; junction bases outside the gene matches: 6.

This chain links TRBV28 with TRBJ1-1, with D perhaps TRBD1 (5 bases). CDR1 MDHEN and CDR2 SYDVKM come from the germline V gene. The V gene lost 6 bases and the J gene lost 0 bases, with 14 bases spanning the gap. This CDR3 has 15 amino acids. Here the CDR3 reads CASSPVGVLNTEAFF. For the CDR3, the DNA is TGTGCCAGCAGCCCCGTGGGGGTCCTGAACACTGAAGCTTTCTTT. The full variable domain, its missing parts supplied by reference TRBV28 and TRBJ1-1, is DVKVTQSSRYLVKRTGEKVFLECVQDMDHENMFWYRQDPGLGLRLIYFSYDVKMKEKGDIPEGYSVSREKKERFSLILESASTNQTSMYLCASSPVGVLNTEAFFGQGTRLTVV.

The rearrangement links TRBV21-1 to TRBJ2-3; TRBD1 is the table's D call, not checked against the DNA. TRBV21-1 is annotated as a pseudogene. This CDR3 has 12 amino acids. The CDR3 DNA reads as TGTGCCAGCAGAGGATACAGGGATACGCAGTATTTT. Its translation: CASRGYRDTQYF.

As DNA, the CDR3 is TGTGCCAGCAGCTCCCGACTAGCCTCGGAGACCCAGTACTTC. It specifies CASSSRLASETQYF. The rearrangement links TRBV7-9 to TRBJ2-5; the match to TRBD2 covers 7 bases. The CDR3 runs to 14 residues. CDR1 and CDR2 (germline): SEHNR, FQNEAQ (reference sequence). The V segment lost 4 bases and the J segment 5 bases; nucleotides outside the gene matches: 7.

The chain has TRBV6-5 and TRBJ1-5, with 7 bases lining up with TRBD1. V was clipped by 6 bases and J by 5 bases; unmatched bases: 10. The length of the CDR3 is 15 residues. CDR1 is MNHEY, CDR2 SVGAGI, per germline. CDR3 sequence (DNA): TGTGCCAGCAGCCAGGGGGGCTCCAACCATCAGCCCCAGCATTTT. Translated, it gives CASSQGGSNHQPQHF.

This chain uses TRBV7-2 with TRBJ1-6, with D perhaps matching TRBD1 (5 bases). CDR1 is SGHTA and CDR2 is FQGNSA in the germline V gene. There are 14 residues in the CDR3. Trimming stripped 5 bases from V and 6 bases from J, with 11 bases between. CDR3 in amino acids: CASSVRGPNSPLHF. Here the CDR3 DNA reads TGTGCCAGCAGCGTGAGGGGCCCTAATTCACCCCTCCACTTT.

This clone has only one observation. The CDR3 spells CASSELASEQFF. For the CDR3, the DNA is TGCGCCAGCAGTGAACTAGCCAGTGAGCAGTTCTTC. The chain uses TRBV5-1 and TRBJ2-1; possibly TRBD2 for D (6 bases). V gave up 5 bases and J gave up 9 bases, with 12 bases separating them. The CDR3 extends over 12 amino acids. CDR1 and CDR2 from the germline V gene are SGHRS and YFSETQ.

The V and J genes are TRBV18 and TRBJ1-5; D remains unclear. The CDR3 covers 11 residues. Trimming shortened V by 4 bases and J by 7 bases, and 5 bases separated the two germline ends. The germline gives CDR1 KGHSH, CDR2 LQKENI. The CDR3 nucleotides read TGTGCCAGCTCACGTGGACAGCCCCAGCATTTT. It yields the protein CASSRGQPQHF. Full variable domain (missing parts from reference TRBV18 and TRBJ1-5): NAGVMQNPRHLVRRRGQEARLRCSPMKGHSHVYWYRQLPEEGLKFMVYLQKENIIDESGMPKERFSAEFPKEGPSILRIQQVVRGDSAAYFCASSRGQPQHFGDGTRLSIL.

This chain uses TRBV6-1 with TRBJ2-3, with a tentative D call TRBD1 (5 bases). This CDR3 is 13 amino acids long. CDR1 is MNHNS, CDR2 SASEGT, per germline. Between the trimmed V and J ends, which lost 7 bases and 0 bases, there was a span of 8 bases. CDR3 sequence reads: CASNRPSTDTQYF. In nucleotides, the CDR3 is TGTGCCAGCAACAGGCCCAGCACAGATACGCAGTATTTT.

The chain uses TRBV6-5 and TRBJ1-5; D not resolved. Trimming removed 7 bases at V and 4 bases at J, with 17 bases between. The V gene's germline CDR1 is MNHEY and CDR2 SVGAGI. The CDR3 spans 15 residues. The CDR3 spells CASNSGVTHNQPQHF. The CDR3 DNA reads TGTGCCAGCAACAGCGGAGTGACTCATAATCAGCCCCAGCATTTT.

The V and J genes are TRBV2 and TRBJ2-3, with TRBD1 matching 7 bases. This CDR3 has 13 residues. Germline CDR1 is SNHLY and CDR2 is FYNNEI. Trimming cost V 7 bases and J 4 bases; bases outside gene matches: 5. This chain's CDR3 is CASNRDRSDTQYF. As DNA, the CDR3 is TGTGCCAGCAACCGGGACAGATCAGATACGCAGTATTTT.

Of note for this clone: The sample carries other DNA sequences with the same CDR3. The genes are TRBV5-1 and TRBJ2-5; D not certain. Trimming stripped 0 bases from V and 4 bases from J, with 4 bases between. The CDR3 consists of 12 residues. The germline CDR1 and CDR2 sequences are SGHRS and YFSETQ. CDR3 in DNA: TGCGCCAGCAGCTTGGCGGGAGAGACCCAGTACTTC. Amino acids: CASSLAGETQYF.

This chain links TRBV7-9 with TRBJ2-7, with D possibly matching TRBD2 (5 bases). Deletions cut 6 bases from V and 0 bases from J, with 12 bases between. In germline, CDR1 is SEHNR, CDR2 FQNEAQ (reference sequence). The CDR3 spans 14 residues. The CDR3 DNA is TGTGCCAGCAGGGCCTGGGGAGACTCCTACGAGCAGTACTTC. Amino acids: CASRAWGDSYEQYF.

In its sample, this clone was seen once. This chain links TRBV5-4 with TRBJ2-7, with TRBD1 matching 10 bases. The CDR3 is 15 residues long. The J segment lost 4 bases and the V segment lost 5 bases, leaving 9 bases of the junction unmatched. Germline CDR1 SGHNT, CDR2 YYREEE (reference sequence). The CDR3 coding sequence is TGTGCCAGCAGAGAGGACAGGGGGATTTATTACGAGCAGTACTTC. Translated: CASREDRGIYYEQYF.

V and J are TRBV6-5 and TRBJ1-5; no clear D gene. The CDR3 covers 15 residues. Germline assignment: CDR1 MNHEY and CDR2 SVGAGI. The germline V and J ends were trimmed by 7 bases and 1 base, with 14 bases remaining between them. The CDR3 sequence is CASMRLTTSNQPQHF. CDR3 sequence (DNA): TGTGCCAGCATGAGGTTAACAACCAGCAATCAGCCCCAGCATTTT.